This TCR beta chain was sequenced during a study of T-cell reconstitution after alpha-beta-depleted transplantation in children. Study observations and caveats: The authors attributed T-cell counts and diversity one year after transplant mostly to newly produced T cells. After transplant, high TCRbeta diversity at day 60 in some patients arose from surviving recipient T cells and thymic progenitors. By about two months after transplant, alpha-beta T cells reportedly arose from several hundred graft clones that had expanded.

This sample's TCRbeta library carried unique molecular identifier barcodes. MiXCR was run by TCRdb on the PCR reads, yielding one entry per CDR3 protein. This sample yields 75,000 to 90,000 distinct CDR3 sequences, of which about 14% are seen a single time; 27% belongs to the top ten. This CDR3 is 10 amino acids long. Germline CDR1 reads SQVTM; CDR2 reads ANQGSEA. V shed 3 bases and J shed 8 bases, with 7 bases lying between them. This clonotype showed up many times. What it binds is not known. This chain uses TRBV29-1 with TRBJ1-2; D not certain. The TCR was taken from a male patient aged 2-9 years who had a stem cell transplant for acute lymphoblastic leukemia, so the T cells may come from the graft donor. The specimen was PBMCs, mostly from graft donor cells, collected 180 days after TCRalphabeta/CD19-depleted stem cell transplant. CDR3 bases: TGCAGCGTTGAGCGCGGGGGCTACACCTTC. Amino acid sequence: CSVERGGYTF.